The subject of this entry is one T cell receptor beta chain. Which antigen it targets is not known. No much larger clonotype is one base removed from it; base qualities were not supplied. The data belong to a study of CD8+CD57+ T cells in acquired aplastic anemia (dated by TCRdb to between 2018 and 2020). In terms of the full investigation: A mean of roughly 2.9 ug of DNA, ranging from roughly 0.17 to 30 ug, was extracted from sorted CD4+ and CD8+ cells. CD8+CD57+ expansion was defined as a frequency above the mean frequency observed in healthy subjects.

Genomic DNA served as template for TCR beta VDJ combination and CDR3 sequence profiling. TCR repertoire sequencing was run on an Illumina HiSeq 2000. The published analysis was carried out like this. TRBV/TRBJ rearrangement plots, CDR3 size and DJ length profiles, and Simpson's diversity index were used to assess repertoires. The immunodominant clone was defined as the most abundant DNA sequence in deep sequencing data. CDR3 amino acid sequences were screened for sharing across subjects and compared with published repertoires and the VDJdb database. TCRdb reprocessing: public reads trimmed at Q25 with fastp, clones called with MiXCR, in-frame beta chains kept. Rows with one shared CDR3 protein collapse into an entry with the most common genes and DNA. What appears here as the V and J calls and clone size reflects TCRdb's work, not the paper's. For this sample there are fewer than 80,000 distinct CDR3 sequences; less than 85% appear just once. The ten largest clones represent about four fifths of the sample.

Overall study results and their limits: Some 30 CD8+ CDR3 sequences were found to be shared between patients and controls, but these sequences appeared to be highly expressed in patients and within the immunodominant clones of the patients. Patients and healthy controls showed no significant difference in CD8+ Simpson's diversity (P=0.060).

The CDR3 covers 13 residues, taking in both the cysteine and the phenylalanine. Here the CDR3 DNA is all that survives: 39 bases in frame from base 1. Trimming removed 3 bases from V and 7 bases from J; the gene matches leave 2 bases unexplained. According to the germline V gene, CDR1 reads KGHSH and CDR2 reads LQKENI. Flow cytometry had shown CD8+CD57+ cell expansion in the patients selected for sequencing. Every patient had a diagnosis of severe acquired aplastic anemia based on International Study of Aplastic Anemia and Agranulocytosis and Camitta criteria. Patients had received no therapy at the time of blood sampling. In the study, sorted CD4+ and CD8+ blood T cells from patients with severe aplastic anemia and from healthy subjects underwent deep sequencing of TCR repertoires. In the USA, patient enrollment took place under clinicaltrials.gov protocols 00001620, 01623167, 00001397, 00071045, 00081523 and 00961064. Ficoll-Paque density gradient centrifugation was used to isolate peripheral blood mononuclear cells. Before DNA was extracted, CD4+ and CD8+ T cells were sorted using either FACS or magnetic beads.

Sequencing input: sorted CD4+, CD8+, or CD8+CD57+ T cells (not recorded which) from PBMCs. The sequence was obtained from a human donor with aplastic anemia. Recombination joined TRBV18 with TRBJ1-2; 10 bases in between match TRBD1. The DNA sequence is TGTGCCAGCTCACCGGGACAGGGGCCTGGCTACACCTTC. Its protein is CASSPGQGPGYTF.